Below are 15 T cell receptor beta chains sequenced from a single sample in a study of T cells in Graves' hyperthyroidism and ophthalmopathy. The investigators amplified TCR beta CDR3 regions from RNA transcripts. Primed by the HTBI set, a first-round RT-PCR was run on the TCR CDR3. TCRdb passed the multiplex PCR reads through MiXCR, listing each CDR3 protein once. The sample carries hundreds of thousands of distinct CDR3 sequences, under 15% recorded once. The sequenced sample consisted of blood. The receptors shown here come from a man aged 18 to 29 with Graves' ophthalmopathy.

This chain joins TRBV12-3 or TRBV12-4 and TRBJ1-2, with D perhaps TRBD1 (5 bases). CDR3 size: 17 residues. Trimming removed 6 bases at V and 6 bases at J, with 26 bases between. CDR3 bases: TGTGCCAGCAGCTTCAGCTCTGACAGCTGGCAACGGAATGGCTACACCTTC. Protein product: CASSFSSDSWQRNGYTF.

The rearrangement joins TRBV6-2 or TRBV6-3 to TRBJ1-1; D is undetermined. Trimming took off 8 bases at V and 0 bases at J, with 10 bases between the two ends. Germline CDR1 and CDR2: MNHEY and SVGEGT. The CDR3 contains 13 residues. The CDR3 DNA reads as TGTGCCAGCTACGGGATAATGAACACTGAAGCTTTCTTT. Protein product: CASYGIMNTEAFF.

In its sample, this clonotype was seen many times. The chain recombines TRBV20-1 with TRBJ2-3; TRBD2 matches at 7 bases. Germline-derived CDR1 and CDR2 are DFQATT and SNEGSKA (reference sequence). The length of the CDR3 is 13 residues. The CDR3 sequence: CSARRGVTDTQYF. For the CDR3, the DNA is TGCAGCGCTCGACGGGGGGTCACAGATACGCAGTATTTT.

This clonotype has a count of ten or more. The chain couples TRBV19 to TRBJ2-7; D might be TRBD1 or TRBD2, each matching 6 bases. The CDR3 loop spans 13 amino acids. The V end lost 3 bases, the J end lost 4 bases, and 10 bases lay between the germline ends. The germline V gene has CDR1 LNHDA and CDR2 SQIVND (reference sequence). CDR3: CASSMGGLYEQYF. CDR3 DNA: TGTGCCAGTAGTATGGGGGGCCTGTACGAGCAGTACTTC.

This clonotype was counted ten times or more. This chain joins TRBV6-1 and TRBJ2-1; weak D call: TRBD1 (5 bases). This CDR3 region has 14 residues. V lost 6 bases, J lost 13 bases, and 22 bases lay in between. Germline V lookup: CDR1 MNHNS, CDR2 SASEGT. The CDR3 sequence is CASRERGQEGAQFF. In DNA form, the CDR3 reads TGTGCCAGCAGGGAAAGGGGCCAGGAAGGGGCCCAGTTCTTC.

This clonotype was found many times. V usage is TRBV2 and J usage is TRBJ1-4; D ambiguous. The V gene's germline CDR1 is SNHLY and CDR2 FYNNEI. CDR3 length: 12 residues. V was clipped by 8 bases and J by 12 bases, with 16 bases between them. The CDR3 here is CASESLALQLFF. The CDR3 DNA reads TGTGCCAGCGAGTCCTTAGCCCTACAACTGTTTTTT.

This clonotype was seen ten or more times. The rearrangement links TRBV16 to TRBJ1-1; no clear D. Trimming stripped 3 bases from V and 9 bases from J, with 8 bases between. The CDR3 covers 11 residues. Germline V gene lookup returns CDR1 KGHSY and CDR2 FQNENV. The CDR3 protein is CASSHGDKAFF. CDR3 DNA sequence: TGTGCCAGCAGCCATGGCGATAAAGCTTTCTTT.

This clonotype was observed many times. The chain is built from TRBV12-3 or TRBV12-4 and TRBJ1-2; TRBD1 is a possible D gene (6 bases). The CDR3 loop spans 14 amino acids. V was cut by 5 bases and J by 7 bases, with 17 bases left in between. CDR3: CASSPAGAGGGYTF. DNA of the CDR3: TGTGCCAGCAGTCCGGCGGGGGCAGGTGGTGGCTACACCTTC.

This clonotype has a count of ten or more. The chain carries TRBV27 and TRBJ2-7; perhaps TRBD2 as D (6 bases). CDR1 and CDR2 from the germline V gene are MNHEY and SMNVEV (reference sequence). This CDR3 has 15 residues. V dropped 5 bases and J dropped 3 bases, with 17 bases sitting between them. CDR3 protein: CASSPRGTGNYEQYF. As DNA, the CDR3 is TGTGCCAGCAGTCCCCGCGGGACTGGTAACTACGAGCAGTACTTC.

This clonotype was counted only a few times. The CDR3 DNA follows: TGTGCCAGCAGCTTAGTCCCGGGTGGGGGTGGGCCCCAGCATTTT. It encodes CASSLVPGGGGPQHF. The chain links TRBV7-8 to TRBJ1-5, with a tentative D call TRBD1 (5 bases). The CDR3 contains 15 residues. The germline V gene encodes CDR1 SGHVS and CDR2 FQNEAQ. Trimming took off 1 base at V and 9 bases at J, with 16 bases between the two ends.

This clonotype was detected a few times. This chain joins TRBV10-3 and TRBJ1-6; D gene unclear. Germline CDR1 is ENHRY and CDR2 is SYGVKD. V lost 4 bases and J lost 10, with 11 bases in between. This CDR3 is built from 13 residues. The CDR3 DNA is TGTGCCATCAGTGGGACTGGCCGCTCACCCCTCCACTTT. Encoded protein: CAISGTGRSPLHF.

This clonotype has ten or more counts. The rearrangement uses TRBV10-2 and TRBJ1-5; D uncertain. Trimming stripped 6 bases from V and 5 bases from J, with 14 bases between. This CDR3 spans 14 amino acids. Germline loops: CDR1 WSHSY, CDR2 SAAADI. CDR3 in amino acids: CASRKLGIDQPQHF. CDR3 DNA sequence: TGCGCCAGCAGAAAGTTGGGAATCGATCAGCCCCAGCATTTT.

Many counts were recorded for this clonotype. The chain employs TRBV3-1 and TRBJ1-4, with D tentatively TRBD1 (6 bases). Germline V gene sequence: CDR1 LGHDT, CDR2 YNNKEL (reference sequence). The ends were cut back, 2 bases at V and 5 bases at J, with 15 bases in the middle. This CDR3 has 16 amino acids. CDR3 sequence: CASSQIARGLNEKLFF. CDR3 nucleotide sequence: TGTGCCAGCAGCCAAATCGCCAGGGGCCTCAATGAAAAACTGTTTTTT.

This clonotype has more than one count but fewer than ten. The chain is built from TRBV5-1 and TRBJ1-1; D is ambiguous. This CDR3 spans 14 amino acids. Trimming pared 0 bases from V and 7 bases from J, leaving 13 bases between. In germline, CDR1 is SGHRS, CDR2 YFSETQ. CDR3: CASSLVALYGEAFF. The CDR3 DNA reads TGCGCCAGCAGCTTGGTGGCCTTATATGGTGAAGCTTTCTTT.

This clonotype has at least ten counts. The V gene is TRBV2, the J gene TRBJ2-4, with D unresolved. CDR3 size: 13 residues. Trimming removed 7 bases at V and 7 bases at J, with 14 bases between. Germline-derived CDR1 and CDR2 are SNHLY and FYNNEI. The CDR3 DNA is TGTGCCAGCACCGCTAACCCGGAGAACATTCAGTACTTC. Encoded protein: CASTANPENIQYF. The full variable domain, rest sourced from reference TRBV2 and TRBJ2-4, is EPEVTQTPSHQVTQMGQEVILRCVPISNHLYFYWYRQILGQKVEFLVSFYNNEISEKSEIFDDQFSVERPDGSNFTLKIRSTKLEDSAMYFCASTANPENIQYFGAGTRLSVL.